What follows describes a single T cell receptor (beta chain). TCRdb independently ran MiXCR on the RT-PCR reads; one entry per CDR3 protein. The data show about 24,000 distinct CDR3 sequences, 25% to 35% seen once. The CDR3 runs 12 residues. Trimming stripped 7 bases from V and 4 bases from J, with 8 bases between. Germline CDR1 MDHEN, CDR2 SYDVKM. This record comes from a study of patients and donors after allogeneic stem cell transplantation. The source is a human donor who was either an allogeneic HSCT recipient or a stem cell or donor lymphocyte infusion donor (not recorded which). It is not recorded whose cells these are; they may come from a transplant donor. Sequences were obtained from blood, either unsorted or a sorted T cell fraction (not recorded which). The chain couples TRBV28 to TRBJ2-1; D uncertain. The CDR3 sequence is CASTGYYNEQFF. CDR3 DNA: TGTGCCAGCACCGGATATTACAATGAGCAGTTCTTC.